The rows below give T cell receptor beta chains drawn from one sample of a study of human T cells and chemical hapten exposure. A single record per CDR3 protein comes from TCRdb applying MiXCR to the RACE reads. The sample includes under 450,000 distinct CDR3 sequences, under 6.5% of them seen just once. Sequencing was performed on whole blood, taken in connection with sensitization to the hapten diphenylcyclopropenone (DPC). These receptors were collected from a woman in her late teens or twenties with alopecia areata. Some clones in this sample may be carry-over from other donors' samples. Each CDR3 is given with its conserved first and last residue. The order of the fields is CDR3 DNA, CDR3 protein, J gene, V gene, D gene, clone size. A D gene is named only where the DNA matches it firmly. Only some rows state a clone size, as once, few, many or a class for expanded clones.

TGTGCCAGCAGTTACTCGTTTCTTGGGGGGAGAACAGATACGCAGTATTTT	CASSYSFLGGRTDTQYF	TRBJ2-3	TRBV6-5	-	many
TGTGCCAGCAGCGTAGAGGACATAACTGAAGCTTTCTTT	CASSVEDITEAFF	TRBJ1-1	TRBV9	-	many
TGTGCCAGCAGGCCAACAGGGGGCGTTTGGTTAAAAAACTATGGCTACACCTTC	CASRPTGGVWLKNYGYTF	TRBJ1-2	TRBV6-6	TRBD1	-
TGTGCCAGCAGCCACATAGGACTATCCAGCACAGATACGCAGTATTTT	CASSHIGLSSTDTQYF	TRBJ2-3	TRBV7-9	-	few
TGCAGTGCTGATGACAGGGGGATTAATTCACCCCTCCACTTT	CSADDRGINSPLHF	TRBJ1-6	TRBV20-1	TRBD1	many
TGCGCCAGCAGCTTGCAACCTAGCGGGGGGTCCCAAGAGACCCAGTACTTC	CASSLQPSGGSQETQYF	TRBJ2-5	TRBV5-1	TRBD2	many
TGCAGCGCACGACAGGCCCGCCGATATAATTCACCCCTCCACTTT	CSARQARRYNSPLHF	TRBJ1-6	TRBV29-1	-	many
TGCAGTGCTAGTTTATACTCTGGAAACACCATATATTTT	CSASLYSGNTIYF	TRBJ1-3	TRBV20-1	-	many
TGTGCCAGCAGCCAAGTACAGAACTATGGCTACACCTTC	CASSQVQNYGYTF	TRBJ1-2	TRBV14	-	-
TGTGCCAGCAGCCCGGACGGGACAGATGATCAGCCCCAGCATTTT	CASSPDGTDDQPQHF	TRBJ1-5	TRBV4-2	TRBD1	few
TGTGCCACCAGTGGAGAGGATAGCAATCAGCCCCAGCATTTT	CATSGEDSNQPQHF	TRBJ1-5	TRBV24-1	-	many
TGTGCCAGCAGAAAAACAGGGTACGGAAACATTCAGTACTTC	CASRKTGYGNIQYF	TRBJ2-4	TRBV12-3/TRBV12-4	-	-
TGCAGTGCACGGAGTCCCTCTGGAAACACCATATATTTT	CSARSPSGNTIYF	TRBJ1-3	TRBV20-1	-	-
TGTGCCAGTACCCTAGGAGGGCCACCCTACAATGAGCAGTTCTTC	CASTLGGPPYNEQFF	TRBJ2-1	TRBV19	-	-
TGTGCCAGCAGCCCTCGGACAGGAACCAATGTCCTAATCTACGAGCAGTACTTC	CASSPRTGTNVLIYEQYF	TRBJ2-7	TRBV7-2	TRBD1	many
TGTGCCAGCAGTTTAGGCAGTAACTACGAGCAGTACTTC	CASSLGSNYEQYF	TRBJ2-7	TRBV27	-	-
TGTGCCGGGTCGCCCACAGGGGGAAGTGACACTGAAGCTTTCTTT	CAGSPTGGSDTEAFF	TRBJ1-1	TRBV7-9	TRBD1	-
TGCAGTGCTAGAAAGCCCTGGGCCACCGGGGAGCTGTTTTTT	CSARKPWATGELFF	TRBJ2-2	TRBV20-1	-	few
TGCAGCGTTGAAGACCCCACGGGGGGCTCTATGGACGAGCAGTACTTC	CSVEDPTGGSMDEQYF	TRBJ2-7	TRBV29-1	-	-
TGCAGCGCAGACAGGGTTGGGACTGAAGCTTTCTTT	CSADRVGTEAFF	TRBJ1-1	TRBV29-1	TRBD1	-
TGTGCCAGCAGTCTCCCAGTGACTAGGGCTGGTGGGGAGCTGTTTTTT	CASSLPVTRAGGELFF	TRBJ2-2	TRBV12-3/TRBV12-4	-	many
TGTGCCAGCAAGCCCGGGTTGAACACTGAAGCTTTCTTT	CASKPGLNTEAFF	TRBJ1-1	TRBV2	-	many
TGCGCCAGCAGAAAAACCGGGACAATCGAGCAGTACTTC	CASRKTGTIEQYF	TRBJ2-7	TRBV5-1	-	few
TGTGCCAGCAGTTACTCCCATGACAGGGTGCCCACAGATACGCAGTATTTT	CASSYSHDRVPTDTQYF	TRBJ2-3	TRBV6-2/TRBV6-3	TRBD1	many
TGTGCCAGCAGTTCCGGGACAGGGCGCAACTCTGGAAACACCATATATTTT	CASSSGTGRNSGNTIYF	TRBJ1-3	TRBV6-2/TRBV6-3	TRBD1	-
TGCAGTGCTAGAGCGGGACAGGGGTATTTTCAGCCCCAGCATTTT	CSARAGQGYFQPQHF	TRBJ1-5	TRBV20-1	TRBD1	many
TGTGCCAGCAGCTTATCCGCACCTGGCTACACCTTC	CASSLSAPGYTF	TRBJ1-2	TRBV7-2	-	many
TGTGCCAGCAGCTTGAAGGCAGGGGGCGGTCAGCCCCAGCATTTT	CASSLKAGGGQPQHF	TRBJ1-5	TRBV5-5	TRBD1	many
TGCGCCAGCAGCTGGGCCGTAGGGAGGTCCACTGAAGCTTTCTTT	CASSWAVGRSTEAFF	TRBJ1-1	TRBV5-1	-	many
TGTGCCAGCAGTTACAGGGTCGGTGAAAAACTGTTTTTT	CASSYRVGEKLFF	TRBJ1-4	TRBV6-6	-	many
TGTGCCTCCAGGGCAGGGTCGACACTGTTTTTT	CASRAGSTLFF	TRBJ1-4	TRBV10-3	-	many
TGTGCCAGCAGCTTAGGCGAGACAGGGAGGATATCACCCCTCCACTTT	CASSLGETGRISPLHF	TRBJ1-6	TRBV7-4	TRBD1	many
TGCAGTGCTAGTGGGGATTCTCCTGTTCCCATATATTTT	CSASGDSPVPIYF	TRBJ1-3	TRBV20-1	-	many
TGCGCCAGCAGCCAAGATCGAACAGGGGGCAACGAGCAGTACTTC	CASSQDRTGGNEQYF	TRBJ2-7	TRBV4-3	TRBD1	-
TGTGCCAGCAGCGGGGGGGGGAGTCGCTACAATGAGCAGTTCTTC	CASSGGGSRYNEQFF	TRBJ2-1	TRBV6-2/TRBV6-3	TRBD2	-
TGCAGCGTTGAAGCCCAGGGGGCAGGAGAGACCCAGTACTTC	CSVEAQGAGETQYF	TRBJ2-5	TRBV29-1	TRBD1	few
TGCAGTGCCGAATCGGACAGGGGCTCTAGGCGGGCTTTCTTT	CSAESDRGSRRAFF	TRBJ1-1	TRBV20-1	TRBD1	many
TGCAGTGCTAGAAGGGACTACGTATACAATGAGCAGTTCTTC	CSARRDYVYNEQFF	TRBJ2-1	TRBV20-1	TRBD2	few
TGTGCCAGCTCACCTGCAGGGTCGAACACTGAAGCTTTCTTT	CASSPAGSNTEAFF	TRBJ1-1	TRBV18	-	many